Listed below are T cell receptor beta chains from one sample, sequenced in a study of blood T cell repertoires in COVID-19. TCRdb's copy holds only in-frame clones and misses some; the assay was immunoSEQ multiplex PCR. Here the sample spans 300,000 to 450,000 clones, 87% being singletons. Input material: peripheral blood. These receptors were collected from a woman in her sixties with COVID-19, enrolled during active disease. CDR3s leave out the opening cysteine and the closing phenylalanine or tryptophan. The order of the fields is D gene, CDR3 length, V gene, CDR3 protein. A D gene is named only where the DNA matches it firmly.

d_gene: NA; len: 14; v_gene: TRBV4-2; CDR3aa: ASSQDRRAGRYGYT
d_gene: TRBD2; len: 11; v_gene: TRBV2; CDR3aa: ASSVTSSGTQY
d_gene: NA; len: 12; v_gene: TRBV5-1; CDR3aa: ASSLDSLNDEQF
d_gene: NA; len: 13; v_gene: TRBV27; CDR3aa: ASSATGTGKNIQY
d_gene: TRBD1; len: 12; v_gene: TRBV7-9; CDR3aa: ASSKGQGSTEAF
d_gene: TRBD2; len: 13; v_gene: TRBV19; CDR3aa: ASTPSGGGYNEQF
d_gene: NA; len: 12; v_gene: TRBV29-1; CDR3aa: SVFGRLSTDTQY
d_gene: TRBD2; len: 13; v_gene: TRBV27; CDR3aa: ASRPPTGGKYEQY
d_gene: NA; len: 11; v_gene: TRBV7-9; CDR3aa: ASSLYQGDTQY
d_gene: NA; len: 12; v_gene: TRBV27; CDR3aa: ASSSGTSNTEAF
d_gene: TRBD1; len: 15; v_gene: TRBV29-1; CDR3aa: SAISGTGVYSNQPQH
d_gene: NA; len: 10; v_gene: TRBV18; CDR3aa: ASSPLSSPLH
d_gene: NA; len: 11; v_gene: TRBV5-1; CDR3aa: ASSWGENSPLH
d_gene: NA; len: 11; v_gene: TRBV20-1; CDR3aa: SASNQGMDGYT
d_gene: NA; len: 11; v_gene: TRBV14; CDR3aa: ASSQRPSGKLF
d_gene: NA; len: 11; v_gene: TRBV4-2; CDR3aa: ASSQDQRGEQF
d_gene: NA; len: 13; v_gene: TRBV12-2; CDR3aa: ASRSRQGEGWEQY
d_gene: TRBD2; len: 13; v_gene: TRBV7-3; CDR3aa: ASSHPGGGQNEQF
d_gene: NA; len: 13; v_gene: TRBV7-3; CDR3aa: ASSLTPGVTDTQY
d_gene: NA; len: 15; v_gene: TRBV10-3; CDR3aa: AISGGPREGVNTEAF
d_gene: NA; len: 12; v_gene: TRBV28; CDR3aa: ASSRGPSGDTQY
d_gene: NA; len: 11; v_gene: TRBV7-2; CDR3aa: ASSPDRNQPQH
d_gene: NA; len: 14; v_gene: TRBV30; CDR3aa: AWRGLLGAMNTEAF
d_gene: TRBD1; len: 12; v_gene: TRBV6-5; CDR3aa: ASSYARQGYGYT
d_gene: NA; len: 11; v_gene: TRBV18; CDR3aa: ASSPTANEKLF
d_gene: TRBD1; len: 12; v_gene: TRBV6-6; CDR3aa: ASSLQGRGETQY
d_gene: TRBD1; len: 15; v_gene: TRBV4-1; CDR3aa: ASSQRTGSLNTGELF
d_gene: NA; len: 13; v_gene: TRBV19; CDR3aa: ASSIRGARGNIQY
d_gene: NA; len: 13; v_gene: TRBV5-4; CDR3aa: ASSPWGGRYNEQF
d_gene: TRBD1; len: 11; v_gene: TRBV6-5; CDR3aa: ASSYDRGRGYT
d_gene: TRBD1; len: 14; v_gene: TRBV4-2; CDR3aa: ASSQDYGTGGNEQF
d_gene: TRBD1; len: 13; v_gene: TRBV29-1; CDR3aa: SVHGTGSVTGELF
d_gene: NA; len: 11; v_gene: TRBV6-6; CDR3aa: ASRPGQNYEQY
d_gene: TRBD1; len: 13; v_gene: TRBV12-5; CDR3aa: ASGWGQGSSYEQY
d_gene: NA; len: 12; v_gene: TRBV5-5; CDR3aa: ATTGTTSTDTQY
d_gene: TRBD1; len: 13; v_gene: TRBV6-5; CDR3aa: ASVPGQGTNQPQH
d_gene: TRBD1; len: 16; v_gene: TRBV28; CDR3aa: ASTPGTGVISYNSPLH
d_gene: NA; len: 11; v_gene: TRBV27; CDR3aa: ASSFYGNYEQY
d_gene: NA; len: 12; v_gene: TRBV7-2; CDR3aa: ASSSHRIQETQY
d_gene: NA; len: 12; v_gene: TRBV5-1; CDR3aa: ASSFQTGNTEAF
d_gene: TRBD1; len: 15; v_gene: TRBV19; CDR3aa: ASSSGGPRFRNTEAF
d_gene: NA; len: 8; v_gene: TRBV30; CDR3aa: AWSQNEQF
d_gene: NA; len: 11; v_gene: TRBV11-2; CDR3aa: ASSLGYSYGYT
d_gene: NA; len: 13; v_gene: TRBV7-2; CDR3aa: ASSLDAGAANEQF
d_gene: TRBD1; len: 12; v_gene: TRBV5-4; CDR3aa: ASREGTDNTEAF
d_gene: NA; len: 13; v_gene: TRBV7-2; CDR3aa: ASSLSSDSYSPLH
d_gene: NA; len: 12; v_gene: TRBV4-2; CDR3aa: ASSQERGPDTQY
d_gene: NA; len: 15; v_gene: TRBV4-1; CDR3aa: ASSQEGLGGKHSPLH
d_gene: TRBD1; len: 10; v_gene: TRBV30; CDR3aa: ARRTGHTEAF
d_gene: NA; len: 15; v_gene: TRBV4-1; CDR3aa: ASSQPIRGLAKNIQY
d_gene: NA; len: 13; v_gene: TRBV7-2; CDR3aa: ASSTGGGRTYEQY
d_gene: TRBD1; len: 11; v_gene: TRBV7-2; CDR3aa: ASSYGTDEKLF
d_gene: NA; len: 13; v_gene: TRBV6-1; CDR3aa: ASRGTGGRNTEAF
d_gene: NA; len: 13; v_gene: TRBV5-1; CDR3aa: ASSQTGLSGNTIY